The 19 T cell receptor beta chains below all came from one sample that was sequenced in a study of blood T cell repertoires in COVID-19 (dated by TCRdb to the early 2020s). The library came from the immunoSEQ multiplex PCR assay. TCRdb mirrors the immuneACCESS table, restricted to in-frame sequences. Some clones are absent from its copies; in checked studies, under half trace to an unresolved V gene, and the reason for the others is unknown. Across this sample there are around 140,000 clones, with 81% seen only once. The ten largest clones add up to about 7.5% of the sample. Sequencing input: peripheral blood. These receptors were collected from a human donor in a cohort sampled during active COVID-19.

This clone was seen just once. The rearrangement joins TRBV19 to TRBJ2-7; 9 bases are a match to TRBD1. V lost 8 bases, J lost 2 bases, and 7 bases stayed unmatched. The CDR3 length is 14 residues. Germline lookup yields CDR1 LNHDA and CDR2 SQIVND (reference sequence). CDR3 sequence reads: CASRDRGAAYEQYF. Written as DNA, the CDR3 is TGTGCCAGTCGCGACAGGGGGGCAGCCTACGAGCAGTACTTC.

The chain joins TRBV2 to TRBJ1-2; 10 bases line up with TRBD1. Germline values: CDR1 SNHLY, CDR2 FYNNEI. This CDR3 contains 13 residues. The J segment lost 4 bases and the V segment lost 10 bases, leaving 6 bases of the junction unmatched. CDR3 sequence reads: CANRTGGSYGYTF. The CDR3 nucleotides read TGTGCCAACCGGACAGGGGGATCCTATGGCTACACCTTC.

This clone was counted many times. The chain employs TRBV7-9 and TRBJ2-7; no clear D gene. The CDR3 totals 12 residues. V lost 5 bases and J 2 bases, leaving 7 bases between the germline ends. Germline-derived CDR1 and CDR2 are SEHNR and FQNEAQ (reference sequence). CDR3 nucleotides: TGTGCCAGCAGCGTAGGCGCCTACGAGCAGTACTTC. As protein: CASSVGAYEQYF.

The chain recombines TRBV24-1 with TRBJ2-3, with 7 positions matching TRBD2. Trimming at V came to 1 base and at J to 3 bases, leaving 3 bases not matched to a gene. This CDR3 is built from 15 residues. Per germline, CDR1 KGHDR and CDR2 SFDVKD. The CDR3: CATSDFRTRTDTQYF. The CDR3 region has the DNA TGTGCCACCAGTGATTTTAGGACTAGAACAGATACGCAGTATTTT.

V gene TRBV19 combines with J gene TRBJ2-7, with 10 bases lining up with TRBD1. CDR1 and CDR2 (germline): LNHDA, SQIVND (reference sequence). Trimming removed 5 bases from V and 6 bases from J; junction bases left unmatched: 19. CDR3 length: 18 amino acids. The CDR3 is CASSQDPQSGTGASEQYF. For the CDR3, the DNA is TGTGCCAGTAGTCAGGATCCCCAATCGGGGACAGGGGCCAGCGAGCAGTACTTC. Variable domain in full (rest from reference TRBV19 and TRBJ2-7): DGGITQSPKYLFRKEGQNVTLSCEQNLNHDAMYWYRQDPGQGLRLIYYSQIVNDFQKGDIAEGYSVSREKKESFPLTVTSAQKNPTAFYLCASSQDPQSGTGASEQYFGPGTRLTVT.

J is TRBJ2-1 and V is TRBV7-3; 10 bases align to TRBD2. The V and J ends lost 5 bases and 15 bases, in that order; junction bases with no gene match: 13. CDR3 length: 14 amino acids. Per the germline V gene, CDR1 is SGHTA and CDR2 is FQGTGA. The CDR3 region is CASSATPTSGQPFF. DNA for the CDR3: TGTGCCAGCAGCGCAACACCGACTAGCGGGCAACCGTTCTTC.

The chain recombines TRBV28 with TRBJ1-5; a possible D gene is TRBD1 (5 bases). The CDR3 sequence is 14 residues long. Trimming pared 8 bases from V and 7 bases from J, leaving 18 bases between. CDR1 and CDR2 from the germline V gene are MDHEN and SYDVKM. The CDR3 reads CASHRRGLSQPQHF. Here the CDR3 DNA reads TGTGCCAGCCACCGGCGGGGACTATCGCAGCCCCAGCATTTT.

This clone came up once. The chain is built from TRBV7-6 and TRBJ2-1; 10 bases align to TRBD2. In germline, CDR1 is SGHVS, CDR2 FNYEAQ. V lost 1 base and J lost 8; bases outside the gene matches: 8. The CDR3 totals 16 residues. The CDR3 DNA reads as TGTGCCAGCAGCTTAGTCCCTAGCGGGAGTCAGCATGAGCAGTTCTTC. This codes for CASSLVPSGSQHEQFF.

A few counts support this clone. The V and J genes are TRBV9 and TRBJ1-6; D perhaps matches TRBD1 (5 bases). V lost 3 bases and J lost 4, with 17 bases in between. In germline, CDR1 is SGDLS, CDR2 YYNGEE. The CDR3 sequence is 17 residues long. The CDR3 DNA follows: TGTGCCAGCAGCGCGGGGGAGGGTCCCGGATATAATTCACCCCTCCACTTT. It codes for CASSAGEGPGYNSPLHF.

This clone was seen a single time. The chain links TRBV19 to TRBJ2-6; 7 bases are shared with TRBD2. Looked up from germline, CDR1 is LNHDA and CDR2 is SQIVND (reference sequence). The ends lost 0 bases at V and 2 bases at J; junction bases unmatched: 7. CDR3 length: 18 residues. The DNA of the CDR3 is TGTGCCAGTAGTATAGATTCGAGCGGGACGGCTGGGGCCAACGTCCTGACTTTC. It is translated as CASSIDSSGTAGANVLTF.

This clone appeared a single time. The rearrangement joins TRBV28 to TRBJ1-6; TRBD1 agrees at 9 bases. Unmatched junction bases numbered 13, after V lost 10 bases and J lost 9 bases. This CDR3 contains 15 residues. Germline CDR1 and CDR2: MDHEN and SYDVKM. The CDR3 is CATIFSGQGSSPLHF. DNA of the CDR3: TGTGCCACCATTTTCTCGGGACAGGGAAGTTCACCCCTCCACTTT.

V gene TRBV5-1 combines with J gene TRBJ2-7; D ambiguous. The ends were cut back, 2 bases at V and 5 bases at J, with 8 bases in the middle. Per the germline V gene, CDR1 is SGHRS and CDR2 is YFSETQ. The CDR3 runs to 12 residues. The CDR3 sequence is CASSFTRNEQYF. The DNA for the CDR3 is TGCGCCAGCAGCTTTACGAGGAACGAGCAGTACTTC.

This chain joins TRBV6-5 and TRBJ2-5, with 7 nucleotides matching TRBD2. This CDR3 is built from 14 residues. J gave up 3 bases and V 6 bases, and 7 bases lay outside the gene matches. Germline CDR1 reads MNHEY; CDR2 reads SVGAGI. The chain's CDR3 is CASRRTRDKETQYF. Here the CDR3 DNA reads TGTGCCAGCAGACGGACTAGAGACAAAGAGACCCAGTACTTC.

The rearrangement links TRBV19 to TRBJ1-2; 8 bases are shared with TRBD1. After removal of 2 bases from V and 6 bases from J, the junction contained 11 bases not matched to a gene. Germline lookup yields CDR1 LNHDA and CDR2 SQIVND (reference sequence). The CDR3 consists of 16 residues. The CDR3 loop is CASSINWARGQDGYTF. CDR3 nucleotides: TGTGCCAGTAGTATAAATTGGGCCAGGGGGCAGGATGGCTACACCTTC.

The chain carries TRBV18 and TRBJ2-3; D unresolved. The V end lost 0 bases, the J end lost 6 bases, and 10 bases lay between the germline ends. The CDR3 covers 14 residues. Germline CDR1 and CDR2: KGHSH and LQKENI. Here the CDR3 reads CASSPPAARDTQYF. The CDR3 region has the DNA TGTGCCAGCTCACCACCGGCGGCCCGGGATACGCAGTATTTT.

The V and J genes are TRBV16 and TRBJ2-7; D is unresolved. Germline V gene data show CDR1 as KGHSY and CDR2 as FQNENV. The CDR3 consists of 15 residues. Trimming took 4 bases from V and 2 from J, leaving 15 bases between them. In nucleotides, the CDR3 is TGTGCCAGCAGCCCGCACCAAGCCGCGACCTACGAGCAGTACTTC. Translation gives CASSPHQAATYEQYF.

The chain is built from TRBV28 and TRBJ2-1; D is unresolved. The CDR3 contains 12 residues. The germline V gene encodes CDR1 MDHEN and CDR2 SYDVKM. Trimming removed 8 bases at V and 8 bases at J, with 13 bases between. The CDR3 bases are TGTGCCAGCTACTCTTCGGTTTATGAGCAGTTCTTC. Its protein product is CASYSSVYEQFF.

This rearrangement joins TRBV11-2 to TRBJ1-3; 8 bases align to TRBD1. V gave up 5 bases and J gave up 2 bases; unmatched junction bases: 5. The CDR3 is made up of 15 amino acids. In germline, CDR1 is SGHAT, CDR2 FQNNGV. This CDR3 is CASSTGTGAGNTIYF. In nucleotides, the CDR3 is TGTGCCAGCAGCACCGGGACAGGCGCTGGAAACACCATATATTTT.

The chain employs TRBV6-5 and TRBJ2-1; the match to TRBD1 covers 10 bases. J lost 4 bases, V lost 5 bases, and 5 bases had no gene match. This CDR3 has 15 amino acids. CDR1 and CDR2 (germline): MNHEY, SVGAGI. CDR3 DNA: TGTGCCAGCAGTCCAGACAGGGGGCGATACAATGAGCAGTTCTTC. Protein product: CASSPDRGRYNEQFF.